Each of the 32 T cell receptor beta chains below was sequenced from the same sample in a study of graft-versus-host responses after intestinal transplantation. The data were produced by immunoSEQ multiplex PCR, yet TCRdb's version contains in-frame clones alone and is incomplete. The sample lists approximately 20,000 clones, roughly 40% occurring once. Specimen: alloreactive CD4+ T cells from a mixed lymphocyte reaction culture, collected before intestinal transplant. Subset given: CFSE-low proliferating T cells sorted from roughly six-day pre-transplant mixed lymphocyte reaction (GvH or HvG direction). The receptor set was obtained from a human patient who received an intestinal transplant.

This clone has a handful of counts. This rearrangement joins TRBV5-8 to TRBJ1-5; 8 bases match TRBD1. Germline values: CDR1 SGHTS, CDR2 YDEGEE. The J segment lost 7 bases and the V segment lost 5 bases, leaving 8 bases of the junction unmatched. The CDR3 covers 14 residues. CDR3 nucleotide sequence: TGTGCCAGCAGATCTTCAGGGGGCTGGCAGCCCCAGCATTTT. Its protein is CASRSSGGWQPQHF.

Only a few counts were recorded for this clone. The chain uses TRBV11-2 and TRBJ1-2; D call uncertain. CDR1 SGHAT and CDR2 FQNNGV come from the germline V gene. Trimming shortened V by 2 bases and J by 4 bases, and 20 bases separated the two germline ends. This CDR3 contains 17 residues. In DNA, the CDR3 is TGTGCCAGCAGCTTAAGCCCCCTCCCCAGGATAACCTATGGCTACACCTTC. As protein: CASSLSPLPRITYGYTF.

The rearrangement uses TRBV5-1 and TRBJ2-2, with D unclear. Per germline, CDR1 SGHRS and CDR2 YFSETQ. V was trimmed by 1 base and J by 5 bases, leaving 12 bases between them. This CDR3 has 15 residues. CDR3 loop: CASSLTVRNTGELFF. Written as DNA, the CDR3 is TGCGCCAGCAGCTTGACGGTTAGAAATACCGGGGAGCTGTTTTTT.

The CDR3 coding sequence is TGTGCCAGCAGACGGACCGATGGAAACACCATATATTTT. Its protein product is CASRRTDGNTIYF. The chain links TRBV6-5 to TRBJ1-3; D call uncertain. CDR1 MNHEY and CDR2 SVGAGI come from the germline V gene. The CDR3 runs to 13 residues. V lost 6 bases, J lost 3 bases, and 9 bases lay in between.

The chain carries TRBV5-6 and TRBJ2-3; the match to TRBD2 covers 13 bases. The V gene's germline CDR1 is SGHDT and CDR2 YYEEEE. This CDR3 has 18 amino acids. J was trimmed by 2 bases and V by 1 base; bases with no gene match: 7. The CDR3 DNA follows: TGTGCCAGCAGCTTGTTACTAGCGGGGGGGGCACCCACAGATACGCAGTATTTT. This sequence encodes CASSLLLAGGAPTDTQYF.

This clone was recorded a few times. The V and J genes are TRBV7-2 and TRBJ1-2; a weak D match, TRBD1 (5 bases). In germline, CDR1 is SGHTA, CDR2 FQGNSA. The CDR3 is 14 residues long. Trimming cost V 0 bases and J 3 bases, with 8 bases left between them. The CDR3 nucleotides are TGTGCCAGCAGCTTAGCGAGGGGATACTATGGCTACACCTTC. Its protein product is CASSLARGYYGYTF.

This clone has more than one count but fewer than ten. The chain uses TRBV4-2 and TRBJ1-1; D not resolved. V was trimmed by 0 bases and J by 5 bases, leaving 13 bases between them. The CDR3 spans 15 residues. Germline V CDR1 and CDR2: LGHNA, YNFKEQ. CDR3 DNA sequence: TGTGCCAGCAGCCAAGATACGGGGTATGGAACTGAAGCTTTCTTT. It encodes CASSQDTGYGTEAFF.

This chain uses TRBV27 with TRBJ2-7; D gene uncertain. Trimming took 7 bases from V and 2 from J, leaving 9 bases between them. This CDR3 contains 12 residues. Germline loops: CDR1 MNHEY, CDR2 SMNVEV (reference sequence). The CDR3 sequence: CASNTKAYEQYF. CDR3 bases: TGTGCCAGCAACACTAAGGCCTACGAGCAGTACTTC.

This clone came up a few times. CDR3 loop: CASSIQAGGIGELFF. The CDR3 DNA reads TGTGCCAGCAGCATCCAAGCGGGGGGGATCGGGGAGCTGTTTTTT. The chain uses TRBV9 and TRBJ2-2; 10 bases fit TRBD2. From germline, CDR1 is SGDLS and CDR2 YYNGEE. The length of the CDR3 is 15 residues. V lost 4 bases, J lost 7 bases, and 7 bases stayed unmatched.

CDR3: CASSQQSTVLNNEQFF. The DNA for the CDR3 is TGTGCCAGCAGCCAGCAGAGTACAGTTCTAAACAATGAGCAGTTCTTC. The chain links TRBV5-4 to TRBJ2-1; D remains unclear. The CDR3 runs 16 residues. V gave up 4 bases and J gave up 5 bases, with 19 bases separating them. From germline, CDR1 is SGHNT and CDR2 YYREEE (reference sequence).

V is TRBV4-2 and J is TRBJ1-4; D not resolved. The CDR3 loop spans 17 amino acids. Between the trimmed V and J ends, which lost 0 bases and 10 bases, there was a span of 21 bases. The germline V gene has CDR1 LGHNA and CDR2 YNFKEQ. The CDR3 sequence is CASSQDSQREVGAKLFF. DNA of the CDR3: TGTGCCAGCAGCCAAGACTCACAGAGAGAGGTGGGTGCAAAACTGTTTTTT.

The table lists this clone with a few counts. The V call is TRBV4-2, the J call TRBJ1-6, with no clear D. The ends were cut back, 0 bases at V and 9 bases at J, with 15 bases in the middle. The germline V gene has CDR1 LGHNA and CDR2 YNFKEQ. CDR3 length: 16 amino acids. CDR3 loop: CASSQERGKRSSPLHF. The CDR3 region has the DNA TGTGCCAGCAGCCAAGAAAGAGGGAAGAGAAGTTCACCCCTCCACTTT.

The V gene is TRBV11-2, the J gene TRBJ1-2; D remains ambiguous. CDR3 size: 14 residues. Trimming removed 2 bases from V and 4 bases from J, with 11 bases in between. The germline V gene encodes CDR1 SGHAT and CDR2 FQNNGV. The CDR3 DNA reads TGTGCCAGCAGCTTAATTTGGCGACTCTATGGCTACACCTTC. This translates into CASSLIWRLYGYTF.

In its sample, this clone was seen a few times. The CDR3: CAIKGWSQGGQAFF. The DNA for the CDR3 is TGTGCCATCAAGGGATGGTCACAGGGCGGGCAAGCTTTCTTT. V and J are TRBV10-3 and TRBJ1-1, with D possibly matching TRBD1 (6 bases). The germline CDR1 and CDR2 sequences are ENHRY and SYGVKD. The CDR3 is made up of 14 amino acids. The V end lost 7 bases, the J end lost 9 bases, and 21 bases lay between the germline ends.

This clone turned up a few times. The chain carries TRBV6-1 and TRBJ1-5; TRBD1 is a possible D gene (6 bases). V was cut by 7 bases and J by 3 bases, with 13 bases left in between. There are 14 residues in the CDR3. Germline CDR1 MNHNS, CDR2 SASEGT. This chain's CDR3 is CASTLDRINQPQHF. CDR3 in DNA: TGTGCCAGCACCTTGGACAGAATCAATCAGCCCCAGCATTTT.

The genes are TRBV5-4 and TRBJ2-3; 7 bases line up with TRBD2. This CDR3 is 14 amino acids long. V dropped 4 bases and J dropped 6; count of bases not matched to a gene: 8. Germline V gene sequence: CDR1 SGHNT, CDR2 YYREEE (reference sequence). In DNA, the CDR3 is TGTGCCAGCAGCCTCCCAACTAGCGCGGATACGCAGTATTTT. It specifies CASSLPTSADTQYF.

The chain carries TRBV2 and TRBJ2-1; TRBD1 might be the D (6 bases). V lost 7 bases to trimming and J lost 5 bases, with 15 bases between them. Germline values: CDR1 SNHLY, CDR2 FYNNEI. The CDR3 has 14 amino acids. The CDR3 here is CASKGPGHHNEQFF. The CDR3 DNA sequence: TGTGCCAGCAAAGGACCGGGACACCACAATGAGCAGTTCTTC.

This clone came up a few times. V usage is TRBV5-1 and J usage is TRBJ2-3; TRBD2 agrees at 7 bases. The CDR3 totals 15 residues. Unmatched junction bases numbered 6, after V lost 4 bases and J lost 1 base. The V gene's germline CDR1 is SGHRS and CDR2 YFSETQ. The CDR3 sequence is CASSTRGVGTDTQYF. CDR3 coding DNA: TGCGCCAGCAGCACCCGGGGGGTTGGCACAGATACGCAGTATTTT. Supplemented by reference TRBV5-1 and TRBJ2-3, the full variable domain reads KAGVTQTPRYLIKTRGQQVTLSCSPISGHRSVSWYQQTPGQGLQFLFEYFSETQRNKGNFPGRFSGRQFSNSRSEMNVSTLELGDSALYLCASSTRGVGTDTQYFGPGTRLTVL.

A few counts support this clone. This rearrangement joins TRBV4-2 to TRBJ1-6, with 9 bases fitting TRBD1. V lost 6 bases and J lost 1; bases outside the gene matches: 4. Germline assignment: CDR1 LGHNA and CDR2 YNFKEQ. The CDR3 has 16 residues. CDR3 residues: CASRGQGGSYNSPLHF. The DNA of the CDR3 is TGTGCCAGCAGGGGACAGGGCGGGTCCTATAATTCACCCCTCCACTTT.

This clone occurred a few times. The genes are TRBV23-1 and TRBJ2-5, with TRBD2 matching 11 bases. TRBV23-1 is assigned to the ORF class and has an uncertain function. The CDR3 is made up of 19 amino acids. V shed 0 bases, J shed 2 bases, and the junction held 11 bases outside the gene matches. The chain's CDR3 is CASSQSGVAGGMRQETQYF. DNA of the CDR3: TGCGCCAGCAGTCAATCGGGGGTAGCGGGGGGGATGAGGCAAGAGACCCAGTACTTC.

The chain is built from TRBV19 and TRBJ2-5, with D tentatively TRBD1 (6 bases). Trimming shortened V by 6 bases and J by 7 bases, and 18 bases separated the two germline ends. Germline loops: CDR1 LNHDA, CDR2 SQIVND (reference sequence). The length of the CDR3 is 14 residues. The CDR3 bases are TGTGCCAGTAGCAAGGACAGTAATGGTCGGACCCAGTACTTC. Its protein product is CASSKDSNGRTQYF.

This clone has only a few counts. The rearrangement joins TRBV18 to TRBJ1-1; possible D gene TRBD1, 5 bases. This CDR3 is built from 17 residues. Germline values: CDR1 KGHSH, CDR2 LQKENI. The germline V and J ends were trimmed by 2 bases and 1 base, with 17 bases remaining between them. The CDR3 sequence is CASSPTLRTGTNTEAFF. CDR3 in DNA: TGTGCCAGCTCACCAACACTCCGGACCGGGACGAACACTGAAGCTTTCTTT.

V gene TRBV7-6 combines with J gene TRBJ2-5; D gene unclear. Trimming took off 0 bases at V and 2 bases at J, with 7 bases between the two ends. CDR3 size: 14 residues. Germline-derived CDR1 and CDR2 are SGHVS and FNYEAQ. CDR3 sequence: CASSLARLQETQYF. In DNA, the CDR3 is TGTGCCAGCAGCTTAGCGCGACTTCAAGAGACCCAGTACTTC.

The chain has TRBV18 and TRBJ1-5, with TRBD1 as a possible D gene (5 bases). The germline V gene has CDR1 KGHSH and CDR2 LQKENI. CDR3 length: 13 residues. The V gene lost 3 bases and the J gene lost 2 bases, with 5 bases spanning the gap. CDR3: CASSPGGNQPQHF. The DNA for the CDR3 is TGTGCCAGCTCACCGGGGGGCAATCAGCCCCAGCATTTT.

This clone has a handful of counts. The CDR3 loop is CASSARGPPSETQYF. In DNA form, the CDR3 reads TGTGCCAGCTCAGCGCGGGGTCCCCCATCGGAGACCCAGTACTTC. The gene calls are TRBV18 and TRBJ2-5; the D gene is possibly TRBD2 (6 bases). Trimming removed 5 bases at V and 5 bases at J, with 18 bases between. The CDR3 length is 15 residues. Germline V gives CDR1 KGHSH, CDR2 LQKENI. Full variable domain (missing parts from reference TRBV18 and TRBJ2-5): NAGVMQNPRHLVRRRGQEARLRCSPMKGHSHVYWYRQLPEEGLKFMVYLQKENIIDESGMPKERFSAEFPKEGPSILRIQQVVRGDSAAYFCASSARGPPSETQYFGPGTRLLVL.

This clone has just one count. J is TRBJ2-1 and V is TRBV6-6; 9 positions agree with TRBD1. Germline values: CDR1 MNHNY, CDR2 SVGAGI (reference sequence). This CDR3 is 13 amino acids long. Trimming cost V 8 bases and J 9 bases; bases outside gene matches: 8. The CDR3 nucleotides read TGTGCCAGCGGCGGGACAGGGTGGGGTGAGCAGTTCTTC. It yields the protein CASGGTGWGEQFF.

The chain employs TRBV6-5 and TRBJ2-2; D uncertain. Trimming took off 6 bases at V and 6 bases at J, with 14 bases between the two ends. The CDR3 totals 14 residues. Germline V gives CDR1 MNHEY, CDR2 SVGAGI. CDR3 nucleotides: TGTGCCAGCAGATTAGAGAGATCTGCCGGGGAGCTGTTTTTT. As protein: CASRLERSAGELFF.

This clone was counted a few times. This chain connects TRBV30 to TRBJ2-1; D call uncertain. Germline values: CDR1 GTSNPN, CDR2 SVGIG (reference sequence). V was pared by 1 base and J by 6 bases, with 10 bases between. The CDR3 runs to 13 residues. In nucleotides, the CDR3 is TGTGCCTGGAGTGCCTCTCTTAGCAATGAGCAGTTCTTC. Its protein is CAWSASLSNEQFF.

This clone has a handful of counts. The chain's CDR3 is CASTKSERTGYTF. The CDR3 region has the DNA TGTGCCAGCACGAAATCGGAGAGGACGGGCTACACCTTC. The chain joins TRBV6-4 to TRBJ1-2; D uncertain. Trimming took 7 bases from V and 8 from J, leaving 17 bases between them. The length of the CDR3 is 13 residues. Germline V gives CDR1 MRHNA, CDR2 SNTAGT.

This chain joins TRBV11-3 and TRBJ2-1; D might be TRBD2 (7 bases). This CDR3 is 15 amino acids long. V was clipped by 5 bases and J by 0 bases, with 11 bases between them. Germline values: CDR1 SGHNT, CDR2 YENEEA. CDR3 residues: CASSPGGPSYNEQFF. CDR3 coding DNA: TGTGCCAGCAGCCCGGGGGGCCCCTCCTACAATGAGCAGTTCTTC.

Relative to its sample, this clone is medium-sized (0.01 to 0.1%). V and J are TRBV5-6 and TRBJ1-1, with unresolved D. Germline CDR1 SGHDT, CDR2 YYEEEE. Trimming pared 1 base from V and 8 bases from J, leaving 12 bases between. CDR3 length equals 13 residues. Written as DNA, the CDR3 is TGTGCCAGCAGCTTGCCTCGAGCGATCGAAGCTTTCTTT. This sequence encodes CASSLPRAIEAFF.

The chain employs TRBV7-6 and TRBJ2-5, with D possibly being TRBD2 (6 bases). Trimming pared 5 bases from V and 7 bases from J, leaving 20 bases between. The CDR3 loop spans 15 amino acids. Germline CDR1 reads SGHVS; CDR2 reads FNYEAQ. The CDR3: CASSGGTGVGATQYF. The DNA for the CDR3 is TGTGCCAGCAGCGGTGGGACGGGGGTCGGTGCGACCCAGTACTTC.